The 24 T cell receptor beta chains given below trace back to one sample, sequenced in a study of T cells after yellow fever vaccination. TCRdb reprocessed the 5' RACE reads with MiXCR, giving one entry per CDR3 protein. The sample consists of 250,000 to 400,000 distinct CDR3 sequences, approximately 4% of them appearing once. The material was PBMCs, obtained 15 days after the yellow fever booster vaccination. Receptors were obtained from a man in his late teens or twenties who received the YFV17D yellow fever vaccine.

This clonotype qualifies as medium-sized. V and J are TRBV4-1 and TRBJ1-1; D unclear. With 4 bases removed from V and 6 bases from J, the gap between germline ends came to 12 bases. The CDR3 spans 13 residues. CDR1 and CDR2 from the germline V gene are MGHRA and YSYEKL. This CDR3 is CASSPREVAEAFF. The DNA for the CDR3 is TGCGCCAGCAGCCCTAGGGAGGTGGCTGAAGCTTTCTTT.

This clonotype was detected a few times. V usage is TRBV4-3 and J usage is TRBJ1-4; no clear D gene. Germline V gene sequence: CDR1 LGHNA, CDR2 YSLEER. V lost 0 bases to trimming and J lost 7 bases, with 9 bases between them. This CDR3 contains 14 residues. CDR3 protein: CASSQDRGGEKLFF. In DNA, the CDR3 is TGCGCCAGCAGCCAAGACAGAGGAGGTGAAAAACTGTTTTTT.

This clonotype was observed at least ten times. V usage is TRBV12-3 or TRBV12-4 and J usage is TRBJ2-3, with D uncertain. V lost 5 bases to trimming and J lost 7 bases, with 10 bases between them. The CDR3 is made up of 12 amino acids. CDR3 nucleotides: TGTGCCAGCAGTCCCCTCGTTCATACGCAGTATTTT. Translation gives CASSPLVHTQYF.

This clonotype was recorded many times. The junction and the germline gene differ at one end; a read error may be behind it. This chain connects TRBV5-1 to TRBJ2-3; TRBD2 aligns across 7 bases. Germline CDR1 reads SGHRS; CDR2 reads YFSETQ. The CDR3 consists of 11 residues. The CDR3 coding sequence is TGCGCCAGCAGGCGGGACTACGAGTTACATTTT. Its protein product is CASRRDYELHF.

This clonotype turned up a few times. This rearrangement joins TRBV27 to TRBJ1-2; TRBD1 might be the D (6 bases). Trimming took 3 bases from V and 8 from J, leaving 16 bases between them. The CDR3 runs to 14 residues. The germline V gene has CDR1 MNHEY and CDR2 SMNVEV (reference sequence). DNA of the CDR3: TGTGCCAGCAGTTTTCTGGGGGCAAACGACGGCTACACCTTC. Translated: CASSFLGANDGYTF.

This clonotype showed up just a few times. The chain's CDR3 is CASSQGSQGYTEAFF. CDR3 DNA sequence: TGCGCCAGCAGCCAAGGATCCCAGGGATACACTGAAGCTTTCTTT. The genes are TRBV4-3 and TRBJ1-1, with D possibly TRBD1 on 5 matching bases. Germline CDR1 and CDR2: LGHNA and YSLEER. Trimming shortened V by 1 base and J by 3 bases, and 12 bases separated the two germline ends. The length of the CDR3 is 15 residues.

The table lists this clonotype with many counts. This chain links TRBV6-2 or TRBV6-3 with TRBJ2-3; D perhaps matches TRBD1 (5 bases). Between the trimmed V and J ends, which lost 8 bases and 2 bases, there was a span of 17 bases. The CDR3 is made up of 15 amino acids. Germline V gives CDR1 MNHEY, CDR2 SVGEGT. CDR3 protein: CASLSGQGTTDTQYF. DNA for the CDR3: TGTGCCAGCTTGTCCGGGCAGGGAACCACAGATACGCAGTATTTT.

This clonotype occurred a few times. The chain links TRBV7-2 to TRBJ1-1; D not certain. Germline V CDR1 and CDR2: SGHTA, FQGNSA. The CDR3 loop spans 12 amino acids. Trimming cost V 7 bases and J 6 bases, with 12 bases left between them. The chain's CDR3 is CASNDIGPEAFF. The CDR3 DNA sequence: TGTGCCAGCAACGATATAGGGCCTGAAGCTTTCTTT. Together with reference TRBV7-2 and TRBJ1-1, the CDR3 gives the full variable domain: GAGVSQSPSNKVTEKGKDVELRCDPISGHTALYWYRQSLGQGLEFLIYFQGNSAPDKSGLPSDRFSAERTGGSVSTLTIQRTQQEDSAVYLCASNDIGPEAFFGQGTRLTVV.

In its sample, this clonotype was seen a few times. V and J are TRBV29-1 and TRBJ1-2, with TRBD1 as a possible D gene (6 bases). The V end was cut by 5 bases, the J end by 4 bases, with 14 bases between. CDR3 size: 13 residues. CDR1 is SQVTM, CDR2 ANQGSEA, per germline. The DNA for the CDR3 is TGCAGCGTTTCCTCAGGGGTAGGCTATGGCTACACCTTC. This codes for CSVSSGVGYGYTF.

This clonotype has just a few counts. The chain couples TRBV12-3 or TRBV12-4 to TRBJ2-7; D is possibly TRBD1 or TRBD2 (5 bases each). This CDR3 comprises 14 residues. Deletions cut 6 bases from V and 2 bases from J, with 14 bases between. CDR3 DNA: TGTGCCAGCAGCCCCCGGGACCGCCCCTACGAGCAGTACGTC. It specifies CASSPRDRPYEQYV.

This clonotype was seen repeatedly, ten times or more. The DNA of the CDR3 is TGCGCCAGCAGCCAAGAGGACAGGGGCTACGAGCAGTACTTC. Residues: CASSQEDRGYEQYF. V usage is TRBV4-1 and J usage is TRBJ2-7; 9 bases fit TRBD1. The CDR3 totals 14 residues. CDR1 is MGHRA and CDR2 is YSYEKL in the germline V gene. The V and J ends lost 0 bases and 3 bases, in that order; junction bases with no gene match: 0.

V and J are TRBV6-5 and TRBJ2-7, with 13 positions matching TRBD2. Trimming cost V 6 bases and J 3 bases; bases outside gene matches: 5. Germline CDR1 and CDR2: MNHEY and SVGAGI. CDR3 length: 15 amino acids. For the CDR3, the DNA is TGTGCCAGCAGAATGGGACTAGCGGGAATCTACGAGCAGTACGTC. Encoded protein: CASRMGLAGIYEQYV.

This clonotype was recorded at least ten times. This sequence joins TRBV7-9 and TRBJ1-1; 9 bases align to TRBD1. CDR1 and CDR2 from the germline V gene are SEHNR and FQNEAQ (reference sequence). Trimming at V came to 5 bases and at J to 5 bases, leaving 9 bases not matched to a gene. CDR3 length: 15 residues. CDR3 DNA sequence: TGTGCCAGCAGCGGTGACAGGGGGGCGAGGACTGAAGCTTTCTTT. Amino acid sequence: CASSGDRGARTEAFF.

This clonotype was recorded many times. The chain has TRBV5-5 and TRBJ2-5, with D possibly TRBD2 on 7 matching bases. Germline CDR1 reads SGHKS; CDR2 reads YYEKEE (reference sequence). V shed 6 bases and J shed 4 bases, with 19 bases lying between them. CDR3 size: 15 residues. Written as DNA, the CDR3 is TGTGCCAGCATGAGGTTCCTAGGGGGGGTAGAGACCCAGTACTTC. It specifies CASMRFLGGVETQYF.

This clonotype was seen repeatedly, ten times or more. V usage is TRBV5-1 and J usage is TRBJ2-7; no reliable D call. This CDR3 contains 13 residues. The V gene's germline CDR1 is SGHRS and CDR2 YFSETQ. The V end lost 0 bases, the J end lost 7 bases, and 11 bases lay between the germline ends. CDR3 in amino acids: CASSLAGKREQYV. CDR3 DNA: TGCGCCAGCAGCTTGGCCGGCAAGAGGGAGCAGTACGTC.

This clonotype was detected ten times or more. The CDR3 sequence is CASSPLGRRETQYF. CDR3 nucleotide sequence: TGTGCCAGCAGCCCTCTCGGAAGACGAGAGACCCAGTACTTC. The rearrangement uses TRBV7-6 and TRBJ2-5; D unclear. CDR3 length: 14 amino acids. V gave up 5 bases and J gave up 4 bases, with 14 bases separating them. Germline V gives CDR1 SGHVS, CDR2 FNYEAQ.

This clonotype was found many times. CDR3 DNA sequence: TGCAGCGTTCCTAGCGGGGGGGCCTTCACAGATACGCAGTATTTT. It encodes CSVPSGGAFTDTQYF. The chain links TRBV29-1 to TRBJ2-3; TRBD2 matches at 12 bases. The CDR3 covers 15 residues. The V gene end was trimmed by 5 bases and the J gene end by 2 bases; junction bases not matched to a gene: 5. Germline loops: CDR1 SQVTM, CDR2 ANQGSEA.

This clonotype was recorded a few times. This sequence joins TRBV5-1 and TRBJ1-2; no clear D. V lost 2 bases, J lost 3 bases, and 14 bases lay in between. The CDR3 is made up of 15 amino acids. Germline values: CDR1 SGHRS, CDR2 YFSETQ. DNA for the CDR3: TGCGCCAGCAGCTTATCACGCAGTCCAGACTATGGCTACACCTTC. Translation gives CASSLSRSPDYGYTF.

This clonotype has a count of ten or more. The chain joins TRBV12-3 or TRBV12-4 to TRBJ1-5; D is uncertain. V was pared by 1 base and J by 6 bases, with 7 bases between. The CDR3 contains 13 residues. The CDR3 nucleotides are TGTGCCAGCAGTTTAGATCTAAGTCAGCCCCAGCATTTT. It is translated as CASSLDLSQPQHF.

Many counts were recorded for this clonotype. CDR3 amino acids: CASSILTDRPLGYTF. The CDR3, as DNA: TGTGCCAGCAGCATTCTAACCGACAGGCCCCTTGGCTACACCTTC. The chain carries TRBV7-9 and TRBJ1-2, with D maybe TRBD1 (6 bases). The CDR3 is 15 residues long. V lost 5 bases to trimming and J lost 7 bases, with 20 bases between them. Germline V lookup: CDR1 SEHNR, CDR2 FQNEAQ (reference sequence).

Here the CDR3 reads CASSLLTANYGYTF. Here the CDR3 DNA reads TGTGCCAGCAGTCTTCTGACAGCCAACTATGGCTACACCTTC. V gene TRBV12-3 or TRBV12-4 combines with J gene TRBJ1-2; D possibly corresponds to TRBD1 (5 bases). The CDR3 is 14 amino acids. V was pared by 5 bases and J by 2 bases, with 12 bases between.

This clonotype was found many times. This chain uses TRBV5-1 with TRBJ1-6; TRBD1 might be the D (6 bases). Trimming cost V 4 bases and J 5 bases, with 10 bases left between them. CDR1 is SGHRS and CDR2 is YFSETQ in the germline V gene. The CDR3 totals 14 residues. The CDR3 DNA sequence: TGCGCCAGCAGCAATCAGGGGCATAATTCACCCCTCCACTTT. It is translated as CASSNQGHNSPLHF.

The chain couples TRBV7-9 to TRBJ1-5, with D perhaps TRBD1 (5 bases). CDR3 length: 16 residues. Germline V gene data show CDR1 as SEHNR and CDR2 as FQNEAQ (reference sequence). The V end was cut by 2 bases, the J end by 7 bases, with 18 bases between. CDR3 in amino acids: CASSLSMGGVGQPQHF. For the CDR3, the DNA is TGTGCCAGCAGCTTAAGTATGGGGGGTGTGGGCCAGCCCCAGCATTTT.

The chain links TRBV12-3 or TRBV12-4 to TRBJ2-3, with D perhaps TRBD2 (6 bases). V lost 10 bases and J lost 3, with 20 bases in between. The CDR3 has 15 residues. The CDR3 DNA sequence: TGTGCCACCAAAGGGACCGGGACTGCAACAGATACGCAGTATTTT. Its translation is CATKGTGTATDTQYF.